This TCR beta chain was documented in a study of T-cell reconstitution after alpha-beta-depleted transplantation in children. Per the germline V gene, CDR1 is DFQATT and CDR2 is SNEGSKA (reference sequence). This CDR3 contains 17 residues. The TCRbeta library incorporated unique molecular identifiers. One entry per CDR3 protein results from TCRdb running MiXCR on the PCR reads. The table lists some 640,000 distinct CDR3 sequences, over 15% of them singletons. This clonotype originated in a human donor who donated a stem cell graft to a child with acute myeloid leukemia. Sequencing used PBMCs from the stem cell graft donor, obtained from the stem cell graft. The chain employs TRBV20-1 and TRBJ1-3; D is undetermined. The CDR3, as DNA: TGCTGCGCTAGAGATTCGACCGAAACAGAACTCCCCCATACCATATATTTT. Translation gives CCARDSTETELPHTIYF.